One sample yielded the 10 T cell receptor beta chains listed below, sequenced in a study of cytomegalovirus exposure and HLA in healthy donors. This PCR relied on a set of 60 Vbeta primers and 13 Jbeta primers. Assay: immunoSEQ multiplex PCR; the TCRdb copy retains only in-frame clones and omits some. Of about 200,000 clones listed, roughly 77% were seen once; the top ten hold about 1.6%. The sample was PBMCs. These receptor sequences come from a woman between 45 and 65 years old in good health and CMV-seronegative.

This clone has only a few counts. The junction shows a germline mismatch at one end, possibly a read error. The chain has TRBV7-7 and TRBJ2-1; 13 nucleotides match TRBD2. The germline gives CDR1 SSHAT, CDR2 FNYEAQ (reference sequence). CDR3 length equals 15 residues. In nucleotides, the CDR3 is TGTGCTAGCAGCCCCGGGACTAGCGGGAACAATGAGCAGTTCTTC. Amino acids: CASSPGTSGNNEQFF.

V is TRBV28 and J is TRBJ2-4; perhaps TRBD1 as D (7 bases). Germline V gene lookup returns CDR1 MDHEN and CDR2 SYDVKM. Trimming removed 6 bases from V and 3 bases from J, with 12 bases in between. CDR3 length: 14 residues. The CDR3 loop reads CASSNRGGKNIQYF. The CDR3 coding sequence is TGTGCCAGCAGCAACAGGGGAGGCAAAAACATTCAGTACTTC.

The rearrangement uses TRBV19 and TRBJ1-2, with unresolved D. The length of the CDR3 is 15 residues. With 7 bases removed from V and 2 bases from J, the gap between germline ends came to 17 bases. The V gene's germline CDR1 is LNHDA and CDR2 SQIVND (reference sequence). This CDR3 is CASTSVWGENYGYTF. The CDR3 DNA reads as TGTGCCAGTACCTCAGTATGGGGAGAAAACTATGGCTACACCTTC. Full variable domain (rest looked up from reference TRBV19 and TRBJ1-2): DGGITQSPKYLFRKEGQNVTLSCEQNLNHDAMYWYRQDPGQGLRLIYYSQIVNDFQKGDIAEGYSVSREKKESFPLTVTSAQKNPTAFYLCASTSVWGENYGYTFGSGTRLTVV.

The chain has TRBV20-1 and TRBJ2-7; no clear D gene. Trimming took 3 bases from V and 2 from J, leaving 5 bases between them. CDR3 length equals 11 residues. Germline CDR1 and CDR2: DFQATT and SNEGSKA (reference sequence). DNA of the CDR3: TGCAGTGCTAGCGTAACCTACGAGCAGTACTTC. Its translation: CSASVTYEQYF.

V gene TRBV14 combines with J gene TRBJ2-7, with 7 positions matching TRBD2. Trimming at V came to 2 bases and at J to 5 bases, leaving 6 bases not matched to a gene. Germline assignment: CDR1 SGHDN and CDR2 FVKESK. This CDR3 spans 14 amino acids. In DNA form, the CDR3 reads TGTGCCAGCAGCCAATCAGCGGGGATAAACGAGCAGTACTTC. Amino acids: CASSQSAGINEQYF.

CDR3 nucleotides: TGTGCCAGCTCACCACCCTCGGCGGGGGGGCCTGAGACCCAGTACTTC. Protein: CASSPPSAGGPETQYF. This chain connects TRBV18 to TRBJ2-5, with 9 bases matching TRBD2. Per germline, CDR1 KGHSH and CDR2 LQKENI. V lost 0 bases and J lost 5; bases outside the gene matches: 7. This CDR3 spans 16 amino acids.

The chain employs TRBV28 and TRBJ1-1; D is unresolved. The CDR3 spans 14 residues. Germline V gene sequence: CDR1 MDHEN, CDR2 SYDVKM. V was cut by 6 bases and J by 1 base, with 12 bases left in between. In DNA form, the CDR3 reads TGTGCCAGCAGCACGGGGTCAGGGAACACTGAAGCTTTCTTT. Translation: CASSTGSGNTEAFF.

The chain recombines TRBV5-5 with TRBJ2-7; 8 bases are shared with TRBD2. The CDR3 loop spans 15 amino acids. After removal of 0 bases from V and 0 bases from J, the junction contained 2 bases not matched to a gene. The germline CDR1 and CDR2 sequences are SGHKS and YYEKEE (reference sequence). The CDR3 DNA reads as TGTGCCAGCAGCTTGGGACTAGCGCTCTCCTACGAGCAGTACTTC. As protein: CASSLGLALSYEQYF. Drawing the rest from reference TRBV5-5 and TRBJ2-7, the complete variable domain is DAGVTQSPTHLIKTRGQQVTLRCSPISGHKSVSWYQQVLGQGPQFIFQYYEKEERGRGNFPDRFSARQFPNYSSELNVNALLLGDSALYLCASSLGLALSYEQYFGPGTRLTVT.

This clone was detected only a few times. The chain recombines TRBV28 with TRBJ2-5; 10 bases align to TRBD1. The CDR3 is 20 residues long. Unmatched junction bases numbered 21, after V lost 7 bases and J lost 1 base. The germline CDR1 and CDR2 sequences are MDHEN and SYDVKM. CDR3 in amino acids: CASIGTGVNFGGRPQETQYF. The CDR3 nucleotides read TGTGCCAGCATCGGGACAGGGGTTAACTTTGGCGGGAGACCCCAAGAGACCCAGTACTTC.

The gene calls are TRBV6-6 and TRBJ2-6; no definite D call. CDR1 and CDR2 (germline): MNHNY, SVGAGI (reference sequence). V lost 6 bases and J lost 1, with 4 bases in between. The CDR3 contains 13 residues. CDR3 residues: CASSLSGANVLTF. As DNA, the CDR3 is TGTGCCAGCAGCCTTTCTGGGGCCAACGTCCTGACTTTC.